Listed below are T cell receptor beta chains from one sample, sequenced in a study of CD8+ T cells in alopecia areata. Sequencing was performed with immunoSEQ multiplex PCR; in TCRdb, only in-frame clones are kept and a portion is missing. The table shows 170,000 or so clones, with around 60% occurring only once. Sample: CD4+ T cells sorted from blood, taken at week 0. The receptors derive from a human donor with alopecia areata. The CDR3 runs from the conserved cysteine through the conserved F or W. D genes are given only for firm matches. Expanded clones get a size class; other rows say once, few or many, or leave the size out.

v_call	j_call	d_call	clone_size	cdr3_aa	cdr3_nt
TRBV7-9	TRBJ2-5	TRBD2	few	CASSRTSATTTQYF	TGTGCCAGCAGCCGGACTAGCGCCACCACGACCCAGTACTTC
TRBV27	TRBJ1-2	TRBD1	NA	CASSSPGTGYYGYTF	TGTGCCAGCAGTTCCCCTGGGACAGGGTACTATGGCTACACCTTC
TRBV5-6	TRBJ2-3	TRBD2	few	CASSRTSGGSGTDTQYF	TGTGCCAGCAGCCGGACTAGCGGGGGGTCTGGCACAGATACGCAGTATTTT
TRBV29-1	TRBJ1-4	TRBD1	NA	CSVDTGGEKLFF	TGCAGCGTTGACACAGGGGGGGAAAAACTGTTTTTT
TRBV25-1	TRBJ2-2	TRBD1	NA	CASQPYPGQGGGTGELFF	TGTGCCAGCCAACCATACCCGGGACAGGGAGGGGGCACCGGGGAGCTGTTTTTT
TRBV7-9	TRBJ1-6	NA	NA	CASSLAGRGSPLHF	TGTGCCAGCAGCTTAGCCGGTCGCGGTTCACCCCTCCACTTT
TRBV30	TRBJ1-4	NA	NA	CAWSVQAGANEKLFF	TGTGCCTGGAGTGTACAGGCCGGGGCTAATGAAAAACTGTTTTTT
TRBV5-4	TRBJ2-7	NA	NA	CASSPRHDHEQYF	TGTGCCAGCAGCCCAAGACATGACCACGAGCAGTACTTC
TRBV18	TRBJ1-1	NA	NA	CASSPGQGYFF	TGTGCCAGCTCACCGGGCCAGGGTTACTTCTTT
TRBV5-1	TRBJ2-5	NA	NA	CASSGEEATGTETQYF	TGCGCCAGCAGCGGTGAGGAGGCCACCGGTACGGAGACCCAGTACTTC
TRBV12-5	TRBJ1-1	TRBD1	NA	CASGLVPGQGPGAFF	TGTGCTAGTGGTTTGGTCCCGGGACAGGGACCGGGAGCTTTCTTT
TRBV7-9	TRBJ1-2	TRBD1	few	CASSPGTGNGYTF	TGTGCCAGCAGCCCGGGGACAGGGAATGGCTACACCTTC
TRBV27	TRBJ2-3	TRBD2	few	CASSLEKTSANTDTQYF	TGTGCCAGCAGTTTAGAGAAGACTAGCGCAAACACAGATACGCAGTATTTT
TRBV18	TRBJ1-1	NA	NA	CASSEPNTEAFF	TGTGCCAGCTCGGAACCGAACACTGAAGCTTTCTTT
TRBV2	TRBJ2-2	TRBD1	NA	CASSELGQGSGELFF	TGTGCCAGCAGTGAATTGGGACAGGGTTCCGGGGAGCTGTTTTTT
TRBV29-1	TRBJ2-3	TRBD2	few	CSVDRGGDTQYF	TGCAGCGTCGACCGGGGAGGGGATACGCAGTATTTT
TRBV4-1	TRBJ1-3	NA	NA	CASSQDSGVAGNTIYF	TGCGCCAGCAGCCAAGACTCGGGGGTTGCTGGAAACACCATATATTTT
TRBV29-1	TRBJ2-4	NA	few	CSVEGLAKNIQYF	TGCAGCGTTGAAGGCCTAGCCAAAAACATTCAGTACTTC
TRBV6-5	TRBJ1-2	NA	NA	CASSYSGVQGPYGYTF	TGTGCCAGCAGTTACTCGGGGGTACAGGGCCCCTATGGCTACACCTTC
TRBV6-5	TRBJ2-7	TRBD1	many	CASSRGTGVYEQYF	TGTGCCAGCAGCCGAGGGACAGGGGTTTACGAGCAGTACTTC
TRBV19	TRBJ1-1	NA	few	CASSPLNTEAFF	TGTGCCAGTAGCCCGCTGAACACTGAAGCTTTCTTT
TRBV7-2	TRBJ2-3	TRBD2	NA	CASSLGWTSEKATDTQYF	TGTGCCAGCAGCTTGGGATGGACTAGCGAAAAAGCCACAGATACGCAGTATTTT